The entry below gives a single T cell receptor beta chain sequence along with its context. A single base separates this from a much larger clone, so it may be a read error. As it was prepared, the TCRbeta library received unique molecular identifiers. TCRdb recomputed calls from the PCR reads with MiXCR, one row per CDR3 protein. The sample lists around 190,000 distinct CDR3 sequences; around 7% were seen once. These data originate in a study of T-cell reconstitution after alpha-beta-depleted transplantation in children. CDR3 length: 13 amino acids. The V gene's germline CDR1 is SQVTM and CDR2 ANQGSEA. The ends were cut back, 8 bases at V and 7 bases at J, with 21 bases in the middle.

V gene TRBV29-1 combines with J gene TRBJ2-7; TRBD1 is a possible D gene (7 bases). The sequenced sample was PBMCs, obtained before TCRalphabeta/CD19-depleted stem cell transplant. The TCR sequence derives from a boy aged 2 to 10 with acute lymphoblastic leukemia, due to receive a stem cell transplant. DNA for the CDR3: TGCAGCTCCTCGCAGGGGGGTACTAGGGAGCAGTACTTC. It specifies CSSSQGGTREQYF.